The next 21 T cell receptor beta chains were all read from a single sample in a study of breast tumors, draining lymph nodes, adjacent tissues. TCRdb re-called the multiplex PCR reads with MiXCR, one entry per CDR3 protein. The data show approximately 250,000 distinct CDR3 sequences, with under 35% seen just once and 3% to 4% held by the top ten. The lymph nodes were axillary draining lymph nodes from breast cancer patients. Sequencing was performed on axillary lymph node tissue. These receptors were obtained from a female donor with breast cancer. Some clones in this sample may be carry-over from other donors' samples.

The V and J genes are TRBV7-8 and TRBJ2-1, with TRBD2 matching over 14 bases. After removal of 5 bases from V and 5 bases from J, the junction contained 5 bases not matched to a gene. The CDR3 loop spans 16 amino acids. Germline V gene lookup returns CDR1 SGHVS and CDR2 FQNEAQ. CDR3 nucleotides: TGTGCCAGCAGCGCCCCGGGACTAGCGGGGGACAATGAGCAGTTCTTC. This gives the protein CASSAPGLAGDNEQFF.

The J gene is TRBJ2-7, the V gene TRBV6-4, with D perhaps matching TRBD1 (7 bases). This CDR3 has 17 amino acids. Trimming pared 2 bases from V and 2 bases from J, leaving 19 bases between. The germline V gene has CDR1 MRHNA and CDR2 SNTAGT. CDR3 loop: CASSDQGGAGSAYEQYF. The CDR3 DNA reads TGTGCCAGCAGTGACCAGGGGGGTGCCGGGAGCGCCTACGAGCAGTACTTC.

This clonotype was seen many times. This chain connects TRBV2 to TRBJ2-3; D remains ambiguous. The germline gives CDR1 SNHLY, CDR2 FYNNEI. The CDR3 is made up of 14 amino acids. Trimming removed 9 bases at V and 0 bases at J, with 13 bases between. The CDR3: CASDDERSTDTQYF. CDR3 coding DNA: TGTGCCAGTGACGATGAACGGAGCACAGATACGCAGTATTTT.

This clonotype was found many times. The J gene is TRBJ1-5, the V gene TRBV5-1; D is unclear. Germline-derived CDR1 and CDR2 are SGHRS and YFSETQ. The length of the CDR3 is 15 residues. Deletions cut 0 bases from V and 3 bases from J, with 10 bases between. CDR3 protein: CASSLGAGFNQPQHF. The CDR3 DNA reads as TGCGCCAGCAGCTTGGGTGCGGGTTTCAATCAGCCCCAGCATTTT.

This clonotype occurred many times. The chain links TRBV5-1 to TRBJ2-1; possibly TRBD1 for D (6 bases). With 3 bases removed from V and 7 bases from J, the gap between germline ends came to 14 bases. The CDR3 has 14 amino acids. Germline CDR1 SGHRS, CDR2 YFSETQ. The CDR3 is CASSSQGHGNEQFF. The CDR3 coding sequence is TGCGCCAGCAGCTCCCAGGGACACGGGAATGAGCAGTTCTTC.

In this sample, this clonotype turned up many times. The chain joins TRBV20-1 to TRBJ1-3; D call uncertain. In germline, CDR1 is DFQATT, CDR2 SNEGSKA (reference sequence). The CDR3 spans 11 residues. V lost 8 bases to trimming and J lost 1 base, with 6 bases between them. The chain's CDR3 is CSIQSGNTIYF. CDR3 sequence (DNA): TGCAGTATTCAGTCTGGAAACACCATATATTTT.

This clonotype was detected many times. The chain combines TRBV5-1 with TRBJ2-3, with 8 bases that match TRBD2. Germline CDR1 and CDR2: SGHRS and YFSETQ. The CDR3 sequence is 14 residues long. The V gene end was trimmed by 0 bases and the J gene end by 4 bases; junction bases not matched to a gene: 1. The CDR3 DNA is TGCGCCAGCAGCTTGGGAGCGGGAGCAGATACGCAGTATTTT. Protein sequence: CASSLGAGADTQYF.

This clonotype occurred many times. The gene calls are TRBV9 and TRBJ1-2, with D possibly TRBD1 on 5 matching bases. Between the trimmed V and J ends, which lost 0 bases and 6 bases, there was a span of 18 bases. From germline, CDR1 is SGDLS and CDR2 YYNGEE. The CDR3 is made up of 16 amino acids. In DNA form, the CDR3 reads TGTGCCAGCAGCGTAGTAGTGGGGGGGGGGATCCATGGCTACACCTTC. Its translation is CASSVVVGGGIHGYTF.

The chain carries TRBV11-2 and TRBJ2-1; 9 positions match TRBD2. The CDR3 contains 14 residues. Germline assignment: CDR1 SGHAT and CDR2 FQNNGV. Trimming took 5 bases from V and 9 from J; bases not matched to a gene: 8. The CDR3: CASSPVAGVFEQFF. DNA of the CDR3: TGTGCCAGCAGCCCCGTAGCGGGAGTATTTGAGCAGTTCTTC.

V usage is TRBV7-9 and J usage is TRBJ2-7, with D perhaps assigned TRBD1 or TRBD2 (6 bases each). Germline assignment: CDR1 SEHNR and CDR2 FQNEAQ (reference sequence). This CDR3 comprises 15 residues. The V gene lost 4 bases and the J gene lost 0 bases, with 13 bases spanning the gap. The CDR3 DNA is TGTGCCAGCAGCTCAGGGGACGGGAGCTCCTACGAGCAGTACTTC. This gives the protein CASSSGDGSSYEQYF.

In this sample, this clonotype turned up once. The chain links TRBV9 to TRBJ2-6, with 11 bases lining up with TRBD1. CDR1 is SGDLS and CDR2 is YYNGEE in the germline V gene. There are 17 residues in the CDR3. J gave up 0 bases and V 2 bases, and 1 base lay outside the gene matches. CDR3 protein: CASSVGQGGSGANVLTF. The CDR3 DNA reads as TGTGCCAGCAGCGTGGGACAGGGGGGCTCTGGGGCCAACGTCCTGACTTTC.

J is TRBJ1-6 and V is TRBV2; D is unclear. Deletions cut 9 bases from V and 0 bases from J, with 12 bases between. The CDR3 is 15 residues long. Germline V CDR1 and CDR2: SNHLY, FYNNEI. The CDR3 bases are TGTGCCAGGGGGAACAGCCCCTCCTATAATTCACCCCTCCACTTT. Protein product: CARGNSPSYNSPLHF.

This clonotype was recorded many times. V gene TRBV12-3 or TRBV12-4 combines with J gene TRBJ2-2; D remains ambiguous. V was cut by 5 bases and J by 0 bases, with 13 bases left in between. The CDR3 covers 16 residues. The CDR3 loop reads CASSLQGRTNTGELFF. The CDR3 region has the DNA TGTGCCAGCAGTCTCCAAGGAAGGACGAACACCGGGGAGCTGTTTTTT.

This clonotype was recorded at least ten times. The gene calls are TRBV19 and TRBJ1-2, with no clear D. The CDR3 extends over 12 amino acids. Trimming pared 10 bases from V and 0 bases from J, leaving 9 bases between. CDR1 is LNHDA and CDR2 is SQIVND in the germline V gene (reference sequence). CDR3 coding DNA: TGTGCCACGTTTACAGCTAACTATGGCTACACCTTC. Protein product: CATFTANYGYTF.

Worth noting for this clonotype: Here the CDR3 omits its conserved ending phenylalanine or tryptophan, so a read error is the likely source. The DNA is omitted, as the CDR3 cannot be located on it reliably, and the CDR3 follows TCRdb's listing. The chain combines TRBV5-1 with TRBJ2-7; TRBD1 reflects the table's D call only, with no check against the DNA. The length of the CDR3 is 8 amino acids, counting both ends. Per the germline V gene, CDR1 is SGHRS and CDR2 is YFSETQ. This CDR3 is CASTFGGQ.

This clonotype was found many times. The rearrangement links TRBV7-2 to TRBJ2-2; 10 bases map to TRBD2. The length of the CDR3 is 16 residues. Germline CDR1 and CDR2: SGHTA and FQGNSA. Germline trimming cut 5 bases from V and 1 base from J; bases unmatched to any gene: 4. CDR3 amino acids: CASSTPSGRNTGELFF. The CDR3 region has the DNA TGTGCCAGCAGCACCCCTAGCGGGAGGAACACCGGGGAGCTGTTTTTT.

This rearrangement joins TRBV5-8 to TRBJ2-5; tentatively, D is TRBD1 or TRBD2 (5 bases each). Germline CDR1 and CDR2: SGHTS and YDEGEE. This CDR3 region has 13 residues. The V and J ends lost 6 bases and 5 bases respectively, with 14 bases between them. CDR3 nucleotides: TGTGCCAGCAACCTTTGGGGACCCGAGACCCAGTACTTC. Translation: CASNLWGPETQYF.

The chain uses TRBV7-2 and TRBJ2-6; D uncertain. The germline gives CDR1 SGHTA, CDR2 FQGNSA. The CDR3 covers 17 residues. Trimming took off 1 base at V and 2 bases at J, with 12 bases between the two ends. CDR3 nucleotide sequence: TGTGCCAGCAGCTTAGAGACCGAGAGGACTGGGGCCAACGTCCTGACTTTC. Translation: CASSLETERTGANVLTF.

This clonotype has ten or more counts. The chain recombines TRBV11-3 with TRBJ2-1; 7 bases align to TRBD2. This CDR3 spans 15 amino acids. From germline, CDR1 is SGHNT and CDR2 YENEEA. Trimming took 0 bases from V and 6 from J; bases not matched to a gene: 5. CDR3 region: CASSLDRPSGNEQFF. CDR3 nucleotide sequence: TGTGCCAGCAGCTTAGATCGTCCTAGCGGCAATGAGCAGTTCTTC. Based on the CDR3 plus reference TRBV11-3 and TRBJ2-1, the full variable domain is EAGVVQSPRYKIIEKKQPVAFWCNPISGHNTLYWYLQNLGQGPELLIRYENEEAVDDSQLPKDRFSAERLKGVDSTLKIQPAELGDSAVYLCASSLDRPSGNEQFFGPGTRLTVL.

In regard to this clonotype: This may come from a read error, since a much larger clone is one base off. The gene calls are TRBV11-3 and TRBJ2-1; a weak D match, TRBD2 (7 bases). The CDR3 loop spans 12 amino acids. V gave up 5 bases and J gave up 12 bases, with 14 bases separating them. Germline loops: CDR1 SGHNT, CDR2 YENEEA. The DNA of the CDR3 is TGTGCCAGCAGCCCGAGGGGGGGTGCGCAGTTCTTC. This translates into CASSPRGGAQFF. The full variable domain, completed using reference TRBV11-3 and TRBJ2-1, is EAGVVQSPRYKIIEKKQPVAFWCNPISGHNTLYWYLQNLGQGPELLIRYENEEAVDDSQLPKDRFSAERLKGVDSTLKIQPAELGDSAVYLCASSPRGGAQFFGPGTRLTVL.

The chain employs TRBV6-1 and TRBJ1-6, with D maybe TRBD1 (5 bases). The CDR3 totals 14 residues. V lost 7 bases to trimming and J lost 1 base, with 8 bases between them. Germline CDR1 MNHNS, CDR2 SASEGT. CDR3 amino acids: CASIGASYNSPLHF. The DNA of the CDR3 is TGTGCCAGCATTGGGGCTTCCTATAATTCACCCCTCCACTTT.